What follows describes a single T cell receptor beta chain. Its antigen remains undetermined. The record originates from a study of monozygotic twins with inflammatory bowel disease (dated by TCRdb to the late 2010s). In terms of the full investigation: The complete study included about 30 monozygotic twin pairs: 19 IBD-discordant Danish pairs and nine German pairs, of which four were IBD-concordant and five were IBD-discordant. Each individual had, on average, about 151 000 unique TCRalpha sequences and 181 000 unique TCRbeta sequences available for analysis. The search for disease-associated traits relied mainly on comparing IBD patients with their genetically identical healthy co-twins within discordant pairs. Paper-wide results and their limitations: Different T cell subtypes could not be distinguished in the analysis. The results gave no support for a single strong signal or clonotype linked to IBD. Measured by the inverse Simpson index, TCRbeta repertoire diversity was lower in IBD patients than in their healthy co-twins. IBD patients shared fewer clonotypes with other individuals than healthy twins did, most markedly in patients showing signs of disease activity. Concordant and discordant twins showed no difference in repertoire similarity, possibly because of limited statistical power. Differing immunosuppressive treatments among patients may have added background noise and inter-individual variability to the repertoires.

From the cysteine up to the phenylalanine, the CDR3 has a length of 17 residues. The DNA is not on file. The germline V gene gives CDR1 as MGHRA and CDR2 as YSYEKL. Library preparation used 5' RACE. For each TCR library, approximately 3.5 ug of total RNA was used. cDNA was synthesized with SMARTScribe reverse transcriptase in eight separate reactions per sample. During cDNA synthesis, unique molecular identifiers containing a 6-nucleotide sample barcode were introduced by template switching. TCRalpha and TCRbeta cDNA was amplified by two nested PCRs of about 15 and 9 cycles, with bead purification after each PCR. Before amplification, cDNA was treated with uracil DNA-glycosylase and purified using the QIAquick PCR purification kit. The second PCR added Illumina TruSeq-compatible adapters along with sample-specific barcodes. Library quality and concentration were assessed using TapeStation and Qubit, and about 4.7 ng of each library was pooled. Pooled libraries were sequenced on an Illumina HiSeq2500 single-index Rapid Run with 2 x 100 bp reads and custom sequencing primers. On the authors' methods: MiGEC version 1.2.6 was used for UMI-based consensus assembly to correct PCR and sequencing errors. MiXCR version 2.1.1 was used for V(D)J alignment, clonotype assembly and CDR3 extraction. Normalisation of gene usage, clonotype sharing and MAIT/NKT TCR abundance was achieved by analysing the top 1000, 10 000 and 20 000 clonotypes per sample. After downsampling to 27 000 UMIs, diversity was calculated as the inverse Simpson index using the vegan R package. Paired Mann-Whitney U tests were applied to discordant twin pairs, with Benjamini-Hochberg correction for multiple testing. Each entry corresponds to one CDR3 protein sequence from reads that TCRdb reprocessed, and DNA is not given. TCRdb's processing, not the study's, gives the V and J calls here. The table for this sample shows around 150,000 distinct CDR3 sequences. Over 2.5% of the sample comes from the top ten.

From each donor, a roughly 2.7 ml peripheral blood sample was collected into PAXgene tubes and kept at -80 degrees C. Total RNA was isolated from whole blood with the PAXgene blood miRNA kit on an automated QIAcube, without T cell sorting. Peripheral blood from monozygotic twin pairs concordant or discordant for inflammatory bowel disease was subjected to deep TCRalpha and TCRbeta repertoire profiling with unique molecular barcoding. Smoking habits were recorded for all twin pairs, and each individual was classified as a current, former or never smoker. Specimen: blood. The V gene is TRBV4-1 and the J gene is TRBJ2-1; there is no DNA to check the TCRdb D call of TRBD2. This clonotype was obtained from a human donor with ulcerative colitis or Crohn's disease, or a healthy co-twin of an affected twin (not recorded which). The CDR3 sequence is CASSQPFAGVGYNEQFF.